This T cell receptor beta chain was sequenced in a study of shared clonotypes between healthy human individuals. Turning to this clone: Its matching antigen is unknown.

Points from the study as a whole: Memory subsets generally showed smaller estimated richness than naive subsets did. The study found about 5% of naive CD4 clonotypes shared across a few donors.

Profiled with immunoSEQ multiplex PCR; TCRdb holds only in-frame clones, not every one. This sample carries 2 million to 2.5 million clones, more than 85% of them seen once, and the ten largest clones take 0.39%. Material: naive CD4+ T cells from PBMCs. Subset indicated: CD45RA+ positively selected. This sequence was found in a man aged 18 to 29 in good health. Some clones in this sample may be carry-over from other donors' samples.

CDR3 loop: CASGPGQSYNEQFF. The CDR3 coding sequence is TGTGCCAGCGGGCCGGGACAGTCCTACAATGAGCAGTTCTTC. J is TRBJ2-1 and V is TRBV6-5, with TRBD1 matching over 7 bases. Looked up from germline, CDR1 is MNHEY and CDR2 is SVGAGI. This CDR3 has 14 amino acids. Trimming at V came to 8 bases and at J to 1 base, leaving 5 bases not matched to a gene.